A selection of T cell receptor beta chains follows, all from one sample in a study of CD8 T cells in Susac syndrome. TCRdb reprocessed the immunoSEQ multiplex PCR reads with MiXCR, giving one entry per CDR3 protein. The data show 95,000 to 150,000 distinct CDR3 sequences, with 95% to 96% seen just once and roughly 0.13% held by the top ten. The sequenced sample consisted of CD4+ T cells from PBMCs. The receptors shown here come from a human donor with Susac syndrome. The CDR3 runs from the conserved cysteine through the conserved F or W. Fields, in order: clone size, J gene, D gene, V gene, CDR3 protein, CDR3 DNA. The D gene is left open where the match is weak. Clone size is not always given. Where it is, it says once, few, many or a class for expanded clones.

>NA|TRBJ2-3|TRBD2|TRBV27
CASNQGLAHTDTQYF
TGTGCCAGCAACCAGGGACTAGCGCACACAGATACGCAGTATTTT
>NA|TRBJ2-3|NA|TRBV30
CAWSASDTQYF
TGTGCCTGGAGCGCATCAGATACGCAGTATTTT
>NA|TRBJ2-5|NA|TRBV20-1
CSAREGLGETQYF
TGCAGTGCTAGAGAAGGGTTGGGAGAGACCCAGTACTTC
>NA|TRBJ2-7|NA|TRBV12-3/TRBV12-4
CASSFRESGEQYF
TGTGCCAGCAGTTTCCGGGAGTCGGGGGAGCAGTACTTC
>once|TRBJ1-2|TRBD1|TRBV5-1
CASSTGDEIYGYTF
TGCGCCAGCAGCACAGGGGATGAAATCTATGGCTACACCTTC
>NA|TRBJ2-7|NA|TRBV3-1
CASSQEVWGGKPYEQYF
TGTGCCAGCAGCCAAGAGGTATGGGGCGGGAAACCCTACGAGCAGTACTTC
>NA|TRBJ1-5|NA|TRBV15
CATSRTESNQPQHF
TGTGCCACCAGCAGGACAGAGAGCAATCAGCCCCAGCATTTT
>NA|TRBJ1-2|NA|TRBV3-1
CASSPRPLQGYTF
TGTGCCAGCAGCCCCCGTCCCCTCCAGGGCTACACCTTC
>NA|TRBJ1-2|NA|TRBV12-3/TRBV12-4
CASSLQSYGYTF
TGTGCCAGCAGCCTTCAATCCTATGGCTACACCTTC
>NA|TRBJ1-1|NA|TRBV2
CATSSPDTEAFF
TGTGCCACCAGTTCCCCCGACACTGAAGCTTTCTTT
>NA|TRBJ1-1|NA|TRBV28
CASRYNTEAFF
TGTGCCAGCAGGTATAACACTGAAGCTTTCTTT
>NA|TRBJ2-7|NA|TRBV12-3/TRBV12-4
CASSFEGPGWFQQYF
TGTGCCAGCAGTTTCGAGGGGCCAGGGTGGTTTCAGCAGTACTTC
>NA|TRBJ1-1|NA|TRBV20-1
CSALPWSNTEAFF
TGCAGTGCTTTACCTTGGTCAAACACTGAAGCTTTCTTT
>NA|TRBJ1-1|NA|TRBV6-5
CASSDRARGTEAFF
TGTGCCAGCAGTGACCGGGCCCGGGGGACTGAAGCTTTCTTT
>NA|TRBJ1-4|TRBD1|TRBV2
CASSELGGAEKLFF
TGTGCCAGCAGTGAGCTAGGGGGCGCGGAAAAACTGTTTTTT
>NA|TRBJ1-2|NA|TRBV30
CAWSVSEGGYTF
TGTGCCTGGAGTGTATCAGAAGGGGGCTACACCTTC
>few|TRBJ2-3|NA|TRBV29-1
CSVGTDSTDTQYF
TGCAGCGTTGGCACAGATAGCACAGATACGCAGTATTTT
>NA|TRBJ1-5|NA|TRBV2
CASSREGGNQPQHF
TGTGCCAGCAGTCGTGAGGGCGGTAATCAGCCCCAGCATTTT
>NA|TRBJ2-2|NA|TRBV20-1
CSARGDTGELFF
TGCAGTGCTAGGGGTGACACCGGGGAGCTGTTTTTT
>NA|TRBJ2-6|NA|TRBV7-9
CASSPPWVLSGANVLTF
TGTGCCAGCAGCCCCCCGTGGGTACTCTCTGGGGCCAACGTCCTGACTTTC
>NA|TRBJ2-1|TRBD2|TRBV20-1
CSASLLAGYNEQFF
TGCAGTGCTAGTCTGCTAGCGGGGTACAATGAGCAGTTCTTC
>NA|TRBJ2-5|NA|TRBV7-2
CASSIQRRETQYF
TGTGCCAGCAGCATACAGAGGAGAGAGACCCAGTACTTC
>NA|TRBJ2-5|NA|TRBV29-1
CSVDPGRAQETQYF
TGCAGCGTTGATCCGGGACGGGCCCAAGAGACCCAGTACTTC
>NA|TRBJ2-7|TRBD1|TRBV27
CASRGTGVSGLYEQYF
TGTGCCAGCAGGGGGACAGGCGTATCCGGCCTCTACGAGCAGTACTTC
>once|TRBJ1-1|TRBD1|TRBV6-2/TRBV6-3
CASSRQGWTEAFF
TGTGCCAGCAGTCGACAGGGTTGGACTGAAGCTTTCTTT
>few|TRBJ1-5|NA|TRBV18
CASSAGGNQPQHF
TGTGCCAGCTCAGCCGGGGGCAATCAGCCCCAGCATTTT
>NA|TRBJ2-7|TRBD2|TRBV5-1
CASSLETSGSGAYEQYF
TGCGCCAGCAGCTTGGAGACTAGCGGGAGCGGTGCCTACGAGCAGTACTTC
>NA|TRBJ2-1|NA|TRBV30
CAWSPGTPYNEQFF
TGTGCCTGGAGTCCTGGGACACCCTACAATGAGCAGTTCTTC
>few|TRBJ2-7|NA|TRBV4-1
CASSPGGSYEQYF
TGCGCCAGCAGTCCCGGCGGATCCTACGAGCAGTACTTC
>NA|TRBJ2-5|NA|TRBV7-9
CASSLATDSWTQYF
TGTGCCAGCAGCTTAGCGACAGACTCATGGACCCAGTACTTC
>NA|TRBJ2-7|TRBD2|TRBV5-6
CASSLGRADEQYF
TGTGCCAGCAGCTTAGGGAGGGCCGACGAGCAGTACTTC
>NA|TRBJ1-5|NA|TRBV3-1
CASSLGPGGNQPQHF
TGTGCCAGCAGCTTGGGACCTGGGGGCAATCAGCCCCAGCATTTT
>once|TRBJ2-1|TRBD2|TRBV27
CASSTSGRMDNEQFF
TGTGCCAGCAGTACTAGCGGGAGAATGGACAATGAGCAGTTCTTC
>NA|TRBJ1-1|NA|TRBV20-1
CSASELGGTTEAFF
TGCAGTGCTAGTGAGCTAGGGGGGACCACTGAAGCTTTCTTT
>NA|TRBJ2-1|TRBD2|TRBV5-4
CASSPWTSGSSYNEQFF
TGTGCCAGCAGCCCCTGGACTAGCGGGAGCTCCTACAATGAGCAGTTCTTC
>NA|TRBJ2-1|NA|TRBV6-6
CASQGARAEGGEQFF
TGTGCCAGCCAGGGAGCCCGCGCCGAGGGGGGTGAGCAGTTCTTC
>once|TRBJ2-7|NA|TRBV7-7
CASSQEAFSYEQYF
TGTGCTAGCAGCCAGGAGGCATTTTCCTACGAGCAGTACTTC
>NA|TRBJ2-1|TRBD1|TRBV19
CASSLRDRMNEQFF
TGTGCCAGTAGTCTTCGGGACAGAATGAATGAGCAGTTCTTC
>NA|TRBJ1-2|TRBD1|TRBV5-6
CASSYEEGADYYGYTF
TGTGCCAGCAGCTACGAAGAGGGGGCGGATTACTATGGCTACACCTTC
>NA|TRBJ2-3|TRBD2|TRBV11-2
CASSLEPGREDTQYF
TGTGCCAGCAGCTTAGAGCCAGGGAGGGAAGATACGCAGTATTTT
>NA|TRBJ2-2|NA|TRBV24-1
CATSDWGLEGTGELFF
TGTGCCACCAGTGATTGGGGGCTAGAGGGAACCGGGGAGCTGTTTTTT
>NA|TRBJ1-1|NA|TRBV5-1
CASSWASNTEAFF
TGCGCCAGCAGCTGGGCGTCCAACACTGAAGCTTTCTTT
>NA|TRBJ2-1|NA|TRBV6-2/TRBV6-3
CASSQLLSSYNEQFF
TGTGCCAGCAGTCAACTACTAAGCTCCTACAATGAGCAGTTCTTC
>NA|TRBJ2-1|TRBD1|TRBV12-3/TRBV12-4
CASTRTGFDEQFF
TGTGCCAGCACCCGGACAGGGTTTGATGAGCAGTTCTTC
>once|TRBJ2-6|TRBD2|TRBV29-1
CSAEGAPAGDGANVLTF
TGCAGCGCCGAAGGGGCCCCCGCGGGAGATGGGGCCAACGTCCTGACTTTC
>NA|TRBJ2-1|TRBD2|TRBV29-1
CSVEPGLADSYNEQFF
TGCAGCGTTGAACCGGGACTAGCGGACTCCTACAATGAGCAGTTCTTC
>once|TRBJ2-5|TRBD1|TRBV12-3/TRBV12-4
CASSLRQGYQETQYF
TGTGCCAGCAGCCTAAGACAGGGATACCAAGAGACCCAGTACTTC
>NA|TRBJ2-3|TRBD2|TRBV7-2
CASSLAGLGTDTQYF
TGTGCCAGCAGCTTAGCGGGACTAGGCACAGATACGCAGTATTTT
>NA|TRBJ2-7|TRBD2|TRBV29-1
CSAGLAGRLSVEQYF
TGCAGCGCGGGGCTAGCGGGACGTCTTAGCGTCGAGCAGTACTTC
>NA|TRBJ1-5|NA|TRBV20-1
CSAREPSRGYQPQHF
TGCAGTGCTAGAGAGCCCTCCCGGGGGTATCAGCCCCAGCATTTT
>NA|TRBJ1-2|NA|TRBV6-1
CASSGRTAKTNYGYTF
TGTGCCAGCAGTGGTCGGACCGCCAAAACTAACTATGGCTACACCTTC
>NA|TRBJ2-3|NA|TRBV20-1
CSADAQGRDTDTQYF
TGCAGTGCCGATGCTCAAGGGCGGGACACAGATACGCAGTATTTT
>NA|TRBJ2-1|TRBD2|TRBV29-1
CSVPAGYNEQFF
TGCAGCGTTCCAGCGGGGTACAATGAGCAGTTCTTC